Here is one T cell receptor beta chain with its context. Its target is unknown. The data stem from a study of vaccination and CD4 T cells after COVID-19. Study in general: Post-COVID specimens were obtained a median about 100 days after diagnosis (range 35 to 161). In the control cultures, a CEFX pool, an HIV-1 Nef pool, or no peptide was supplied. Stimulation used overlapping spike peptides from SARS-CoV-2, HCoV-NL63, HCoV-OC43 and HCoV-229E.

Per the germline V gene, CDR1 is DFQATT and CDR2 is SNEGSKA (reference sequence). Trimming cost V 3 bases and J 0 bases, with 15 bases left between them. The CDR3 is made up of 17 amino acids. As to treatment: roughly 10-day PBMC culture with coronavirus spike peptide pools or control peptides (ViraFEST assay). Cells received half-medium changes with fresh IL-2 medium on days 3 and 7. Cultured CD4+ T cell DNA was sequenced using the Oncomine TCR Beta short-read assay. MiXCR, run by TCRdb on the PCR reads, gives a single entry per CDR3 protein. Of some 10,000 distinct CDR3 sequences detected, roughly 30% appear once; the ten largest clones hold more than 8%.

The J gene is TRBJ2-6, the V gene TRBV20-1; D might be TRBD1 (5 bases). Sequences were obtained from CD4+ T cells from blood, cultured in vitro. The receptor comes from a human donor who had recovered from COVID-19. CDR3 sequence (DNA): TGCAGTGCTAGGGACCTAATACAGGACTCTGGGGCCAACGTCCTGACTTTC. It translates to CSARDLIQDSGANVLTF.